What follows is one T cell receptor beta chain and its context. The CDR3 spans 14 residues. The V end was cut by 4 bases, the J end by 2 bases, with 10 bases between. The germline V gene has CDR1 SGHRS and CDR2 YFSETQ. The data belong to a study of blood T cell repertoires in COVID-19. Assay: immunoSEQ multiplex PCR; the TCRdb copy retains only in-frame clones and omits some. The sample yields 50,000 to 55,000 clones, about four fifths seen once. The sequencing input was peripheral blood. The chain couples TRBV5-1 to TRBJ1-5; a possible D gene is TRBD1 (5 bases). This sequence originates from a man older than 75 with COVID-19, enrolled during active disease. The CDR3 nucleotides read TGCGCCAGCAGCGAGACGGGGGGCAATCAGCCCCAGCATTTT. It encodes CASSETGGNQPQHF.